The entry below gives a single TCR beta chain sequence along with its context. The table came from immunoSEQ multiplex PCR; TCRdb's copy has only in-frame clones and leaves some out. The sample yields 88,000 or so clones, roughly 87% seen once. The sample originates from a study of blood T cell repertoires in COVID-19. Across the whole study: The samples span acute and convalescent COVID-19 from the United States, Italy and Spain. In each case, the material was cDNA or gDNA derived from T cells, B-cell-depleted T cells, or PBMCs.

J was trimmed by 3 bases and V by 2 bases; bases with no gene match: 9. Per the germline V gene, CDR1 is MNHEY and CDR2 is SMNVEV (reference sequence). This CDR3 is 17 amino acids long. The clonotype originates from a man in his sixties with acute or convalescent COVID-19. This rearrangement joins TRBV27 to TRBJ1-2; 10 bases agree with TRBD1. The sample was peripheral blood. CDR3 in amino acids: CASSLQGQGPYYYGYTF. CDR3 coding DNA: TGTGCCAGCAGTTTACAGGGACAGGGGCCGTACTACTATGGCTACACCTTC.